These T cell receptor beta chains were read from a single sample in a study of T cell changes during pregnancy in multiple sclerosis. The protocol was immunoSEQ multiplex PCR, while the TCRdb copy is restricted to in-frame clones and leaves out a portion. The top ten hold roughly 6.1% of the sample, which has about 38,000 clones, about nine tenths seen once. The material sequenced was CD8+ T cells from peripheral blood mononuclear cells, taken in the second trimester of pregnancy. These receptors all stem from a female donor with multiple sclerosis, enrolled in a pregnancy study. CDR3s include the opening cysteine and the closing phenylalanine or tryptophan. A D gene is named only where the DNA matches it firmly. Clone size is given for some rows only: seen once, a few or many times, or a class if the clone is expanded.

D	size	J	length	V	DNA	CDR3
TRBD1	.	TRBJ1-3	14	TRBV6-5	TGTGCCAGCAGTCAGGGACAGGGCCTCTACACCATATATTTT	CASSQGQGLYTIYF
.	.	TRBJ2-1	14	TRBV5-6	TGTGCCAGCAGCTCTCCCGGGGGCTACAATGAGCAGTTCTTC	CASSSPGGYNEQFF
.	.	TRBJ1-5	15	TRBV30	TGTGCCTGGAGTGGGGGCGCCGGGTCGGATCAGCCCCAGCATTTT	CAWSGGAGSDQPQHF
.	.	TRBJ1-2	13	TRBV19	TGTGCCAGTATAGGAGAAGGGGTGAGCGGCTACACCTTC	CASIGEGVSGYTF
TRBD2	.	TRBJ2-1	16	TRBV19	TGTGCCAGTAGTATTCAGACTAGCGGAGTTAGGGATGAGCAGTTCTTC	CASSIQTSGVRDEQFF
.	.	TRBJ1-3	18	TRBV11-3	TGTGCCAGCAGCTTAGTGGGCTGGTTCAGAGACTCTGGAAACACCATATATTTT	CASSLVGWFRDSGNTIYF
TRBD1	.	TRBJ1-1	15	TRBV27	TGTGCCAGCAGTGGTAGACAGGGGGGGAACACTGAAGCTTTCTTT	CASSGRQGGNTEAFF
.	.	TRBJ2-7	15	TRBV27	TGTGCCAGCAGTTTTGTGGGGCATAGCTCCTACGAGCAGTACTTC	CASSFVGHSSYEQYF
TRBD2	once	TRBJ2-1	19	TRBV4-3	TGCGCCAGCAGCCAAGATAGGGTCGGACGGGGGGGCTCGAGTAATGAGCAGTTCTTC	CASSQDRVGRGGSSNEQFF
.	.	TRBJ2-5	11	TRBV30	TGTGCCTGGAGACAGGGTCCGACCCAGTACTTC	CAWRQGPTQYF
TRBD2	once	TRBJ2-3	15	TRBV6-4	TGTGCCAGCAGTGCGACTAGCAGTCTCACAGATACGCAGTATTTT	CASSATSSLTDTQYF
.	.	TRBJ2-1	15	TRBV4-3	TGCGCCAGCAGCCAGGGGCGGGGAGTCGTCAATGAGCAGTTCTTC	CASSQGRGVVNEQFF
.	.	TRBJ2-1	19	TRBV19	TGTGCCAGTAGTATAGGAGGATATAGCGGCCTGGGCTCCTACAATGAGCAGTTCTTC	CASSIGGYSGLGSYNEQFF
.	.	TRBJ1-6	17	TRBV7-2	TGTGCCAGCCTTACAATCAGGGGTGGGGGTTATAATTCACCCCTCCACTTT	CASLTIRGGGYNSPLHF
.	.	TRBJ1-3	14	TRBV5-6	TGTGCCAGCAGCTTGCCAGGGCCTGGAAACACCATATATTTT	CASSLPGPGNTIYF
.	.	TRBJ2-7	13	TRBV6-5	TGTGCCAGCAGTCTTGGGGGCCTCTACGAGCAGTACTTC	CASSLGGLYEQYF
TRBD1	.	TRBJ1-6	14	TRBV6-4	TGTGCCAGCAGTGAAAGGACAGGGGGTTCACCCCTCCACTTT	CASSERTGGSPLHF
.	.	TRBJ2-2	16	TRBV9	TGTGCCAGCAGCGTAGTTCCGGGGGTGGCCACCGGGGAGCTGTTTTTT	CASSVVPGVATGELFF
TRBD2	.	TRBJ2-7	14	TRBV7-3	TGTGCCAGCAGTCGGACCGGGACTAGCTACGAGCAGTACTTC	CASSRTGTSYEQYF